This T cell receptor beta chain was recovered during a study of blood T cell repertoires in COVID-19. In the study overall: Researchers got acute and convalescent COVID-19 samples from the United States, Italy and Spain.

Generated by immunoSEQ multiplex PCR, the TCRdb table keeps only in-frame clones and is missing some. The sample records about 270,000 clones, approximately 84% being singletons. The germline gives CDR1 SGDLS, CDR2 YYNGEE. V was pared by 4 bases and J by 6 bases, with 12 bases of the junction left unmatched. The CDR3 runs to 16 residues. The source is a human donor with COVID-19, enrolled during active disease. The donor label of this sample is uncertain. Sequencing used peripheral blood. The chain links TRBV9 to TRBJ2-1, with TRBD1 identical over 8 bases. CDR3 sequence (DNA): TGTGCCAGCAGCCCTCACCGGGACAGGACCCTCAATGAGCAGTTCTTC. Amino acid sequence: CASSPHRDRTLNEQFF.